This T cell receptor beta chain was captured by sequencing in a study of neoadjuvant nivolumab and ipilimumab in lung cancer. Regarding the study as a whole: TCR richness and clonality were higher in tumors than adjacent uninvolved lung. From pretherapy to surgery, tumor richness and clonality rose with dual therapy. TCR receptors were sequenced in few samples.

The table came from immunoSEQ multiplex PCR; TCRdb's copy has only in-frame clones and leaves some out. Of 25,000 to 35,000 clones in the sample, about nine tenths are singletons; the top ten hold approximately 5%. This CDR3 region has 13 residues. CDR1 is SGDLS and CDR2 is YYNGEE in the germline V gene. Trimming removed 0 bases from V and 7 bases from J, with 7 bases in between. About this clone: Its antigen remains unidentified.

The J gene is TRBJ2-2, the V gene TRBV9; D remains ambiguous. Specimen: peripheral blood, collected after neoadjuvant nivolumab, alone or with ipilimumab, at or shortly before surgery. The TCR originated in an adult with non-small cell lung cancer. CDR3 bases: TGTGCCAGCAGCGTAGATGAGAGCGGGGAGCTGTTTTTT. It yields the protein CASSVDESGELFF. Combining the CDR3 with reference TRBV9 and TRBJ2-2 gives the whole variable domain DSGVTQTPKHLITATGQRVTLRCSPRSGDLSVYWYQQSLDQGLQFLIQYYNGEERAKGNILERFSAQQFPDLHSELNLSSLELGDSALYFCASSVDESGELFFGEGSRLTVL.